This entry describes one TCR beta chain. In germline, CDR1 is SGHTA, CDR2 FQGNSA. CDR3 length: 16 amino acids. J lost 5 bases, V lost 5 bases, and 6 bases had no gene match. The data originate from a study of blood T cell repertoires in COVID-19. Study-wide background: COVID-19 samples, acute and convalescent, were from the United States, Italy and Spain.

TCRdb's table, derived via immunoSEQ multiplex PCR, lists solely in-frame clones and lacks some. The repertoire has 37,000 or so clones, roughly 80% of them found once; the top ten carry roughly 2%. Source material: peripheral blood. The clonotype originates from a man between 60 and 75 years old with active COVID-19. This chain uses TRBV7-2 with TRBJ2-2, with 12 bases aligning to TRBD1. The CDR3 sequence is CASSGGTGGPTGELFF. CDR3 sequence (DNA): TGTGCCAGCAGCGGCGGGACAGGGGGCCCTACCGGGGAGCTGTTTTTT.